These T cell receptor beta chains were read from a single sample in a study of siplizumab effects on memory and regulatory T cells. The table came from immunoSEQ multiplex PCR; TCRdb's copy has only in-frame clones and leaves some out. The data show 100,000 or so clones, approximately 90% seen once. What was sequenced was Tregs sorted from blood. All receptors come from a human donor in good health. CDR3s include the opening cysteine and the closing phenylalanine or tryptophan. D genes are given only for firm matches. Clone size appears in some rows only: once, few, many, or a class for an expanded clone.

d_call	v_call	clone_size	j_call	cdr3_nt	cdr3_aa
TRBD1	TRBV4-1	.	TRBJ1-3	TGCGCCAGCAGCTCCCCTGGGTGGGGACAGGGTGTAGGCAACACCATATATTTT	CASSSPGWGQGVGNTIYF
.	TRBV5-1	.	TRBJ2-5	TGCGCCAGCAGCTTGGGTGGGATCCAAGAGACCCAGTACTTC	CASSLGGIQETQYF
TRBD2	TRBV11-3	once	TRBJ2-5	TGTGCCAGCAGCTTAGGGCGGGAGGAAGAGACCCAGTACTTC	CASSLGREEETQYF
TRBD1	TRBV6-5	.	TRBJ1-2	TGTGCCAGCAGGGGACAGGGGGCCTTCTATGGCTACACCTTC	CASRGQGAFYGYTF
.	TRBV19	.	TRBJ1-2	TGTGCCAGTAGTATTTTTAGGGGCAGGACAAACTATGGCTACACCTTC	CASSIFRGRTNYGYTF
.	TRBV29-1	.	TRBJ1-4	TGCAGCGTTGAAACATCGGGCGGAGGTGAAAAACTGTTTTTT	CSVETSGGGEKLFF
.	TRBV5-1	.	TRBJ2-7	TGCGCCAGCAGCTTCTCCGCGGGAAACTCCTACGAGCAGTACTTC	CASSFSAGNSYEQYF
TRBD1	TRBV11-3	.	TRBJ1-1	TGTGCCAGCAGCTCGGGACAGGGGGGTACTGAAGCTTTCTTT	CASSSGQGGTEAFF
TRBD2	TRBV15	once	TRBJ2-2	TGTGCCACCAGCAGTGGAAGTAGCGGGAGAGCCGGGGAGCTGTTTTTT	CATSSGSSGRAGELFF
.	TRBV5-4	once	TRBJ1-2	TGTGCCAGCACCACCTCACATTTCGGGGGCTACACCTTC	CASTTSHFGGYTF
TRBD1	TRBV29-1	few	TRBJ2-7	TGCAGCGTGGACCTACAGGGGGCGAACGAGCAGTACTTC	CSVDLQGANEQYF
.	TRBV27	.	TRBJ2-6	TGTGCCAGCAGTTCTGGGGCCAACGTCCTGACTTTC	CASSSGANVLTF
.	TRBV5-1	.	TRBJ2-3	TGCGCCAGCAGCGGGACTTCGAGGCTGGGTACGCAGTATTTT	CASSGTSRLGTQYF
.	TRBV5-1	.	TRBJ2-1	TGCGCCAGCAGTCTCGGGGGCAATGAGCAGTTCTTC	CASSLGGNEQFF
TRBD1	TRBV15	once	TRBJ1-2	TGTGCCACCAGCAGGGACAGGGGGGGATTTTATGGCTACACCTTC	CATSRDRGGFYGYTF
.	TRBV5-4	once	TRBJ2-1	TGTGCCAGCAGCTTGATTGGACAGAACAATGAGCAGTTCTTC	CASSLIGQNNEQFF
TRBD1	TRBV11-2	.	TRBJ2-7	TGTGCCAGCAGCTCAACCACGGGACAGACCTACGAGCAGTACTTC	CASSSTTGQTYEQYF
.	TRBV11-1	.	TRBJ2-7	TGTGCCAGCAGCCCTTATAGGGGAGACGAGCAGTACTTC	CASSPYRGDEQYF
.	TRBV6-6	.	TRBJ2-7	TGTGCCAGCAGTTACTCCGGGACAATCTACGAGCAGTACTTC	CASSYSGTIYEQYF
.	TRBV6-5	.	TRBJ2-1	TGTGCCAGCAGAACGGTGGGGGTCTACAATGAGCAGTTCTTC	CASRTVGVYNEQFF
.	TRBV30	.	TRBJ1-4	TGTGCCTGGAGTGATTCTAATGAAAAACTGTTTTTT	CAWSDSNEKLFF
TRBD1	TRBV18	.	TRBJ1-3	TGTGCCAGCTCACCACGACAGGGGAGAAACACCATATATTTT	CASSPRQGRNTIYF
.	TRBV25-1	.	TRBJ2-3	TGTGCCAGCCAAGGGGGAGATACGCAGTATTTT	CASQGGDTQYF
TRBD2	TRBV7-2	.	TRBJ2-5	TGTGCCAGCAGCCCGGGGGGACGGGACCAGTACTTC	CASSPGGRDQYF
.	TRBV6-5	.	TRBJ2-1	TGTGCCAGCGGTCCTCCGCTAGCGATTCAGGAGCAGTTCTTC	CASGPPLAIQEQFF
.	TRBV27	.	TRBJ2-1	TGTGCCAGCAGTTTTGGACACATCTACAATGAGCAGTTCTTC	CASSFGHIYNEQFF
.	TRBV5-1	.	TRBJ2-3	TGCGCCAGCAGCTTATCGATACTTAGCACAGATACGCAGTATTTT	CASSLSILSTDTQYF
TRBD2	TRBV5-1	.	TRBJ2-1	TGCGCCAGCAGATTTCTAGCGGGAGGTATAAATGAGCAGTTCTTC	CASRFLAGGINEQFF
.	TRBV5-1	once	TRBJ1-1	TGCGCCAGCAGCTTGGAGCGTTCCACTGAAGCTTTCTTT	CASSLERSTEAFF
.	TRBV27	.	TRBJ1-5	TGTGCCAGCAGTTTAGGAACGCGCCAGCCCCAGCATTTT	CASSLGTRQPQHF
.	TRBV5-1	.	TRBJ2-3	TGCGCCAGCAGCTGGCGAGGGGGGAGCACAGATACGCAGTATTTT	CASSWRGGSTDTQYF
.	TRBV18	few	TRBJ1-1	TGTGCCAGCTCATCAACAGGGTGGAACACTGAAGCTTTCTTT	CASSSTGWNTEAFF
.	TRBV11-3	.	TRBJ2-6	TGTGCCAGCAGTCCGGGACGTACCTCTGGGGCCAACGTCCTGACTTTC	CASSPGRTSGANVLTF
.	TRBV10-3	.	TRBJ1-2	TGTGCCATCAGGACAGGCGCCCCAATCTATGGCTACACCTTC	CAIRTGAPIYGYTF
.	TRBV14	.	TRBJ2-7	TGTGCCAGCAGCCAAGTCCAGTCCCCGAGCGAGCAGTACTTC	CASSQVQSPSEQYF
.	TRBV10-3	.	TRBJ2-1	TGTGCCATCAGTGAGGGCAGGGTTGGGCAGTTCTTC	CAISEGRVGQFF
.	TRBV5-5	once	TRBJ2-7	TGTGCCAGCAGCCCCACAGGGTTGAGCTCCTACGAGCAGTACTTC	CASSPTGLSSYEQYF
.	TRBV2	.	TRBJ2-3	TGTGCCAGCAGTGAACAGGGAAATTTAATTAGTAGCACAGATACGCAGTATTTT	CASSEQGNLISSTDTQYF
.	TRBV19	once	TRBJ1-2	TGTGCCAGTAGTATTCGGGTTGACTATGGCTACACCTTC	CASSIRVDYGYTF
TRBD2	TRBV4-1	.	TRBJ2-1	TGCGCCAGCAGCCAAGGGACTAGCGGGAGCTCCTACAATGAGCAGTTCTTC	CASSQGTSGSSYNEQFF
.	TRBV5-6	.	TRBJ1-2	TGTGCCAGCAGTCGAGGCCCGAACTATGGCTACACCTTC	CASSRGPNYGYTF
.	TRBV7-8	once	TRBJ2-1	TGTGCCAGCAGCTTATTGAGTGGCGAGCAGTTCTTC	CASSLLSGEQFF
TRBD2	TRBV19	.	TRBJ2-7	TGTGCCAGTAGTATAAGACTAGCGGTCGACGAGCAGTACTTC	CASSIRLAVDEQYF
.	TRBV5-4	.	TRBJ2-3	TGTGCCAGCAGCTTGAAGGCAGGGGGGGGCACAGATACGCAGTATTTT	CASSLKAGGGTDTQYF
TRBD1	TRBV7-9	.	TRBJ2-3	TGTGCCAGTCTGACAGGGGAAGTCTCAGATACGCAGTATTTT	CASLTGEVSDTQYF
TRBD1	TRBV27	.	TRBJ2-3	TGTGCCAGCAGTCCCTCGAGGGGACAGCACACAGATACGCAGTATTTT	CASSPSRGQHTDTQYF
.	TRBV5-4	.	TRBJ1-1	TGTGCCAGCAAAGGGACGGTTATAGAACATGAAGCTTTCTTT	CASKGTVIEHEAFF
TRBD1	TRBV19	.	TRBJ1-1	TGTGCCAGTAGCCCGACAGGGGGCGTCACTGAAGCTTTCTTT	CASSPTGGVTEAFF
.	TRBV18	.	TRBJ2-5	TGTGCCAGCTCACCACAGAGGTTTGTGGGACAAGAGACCCAGTACTTC	CASSPQRFVGQETQYF